Given below is one TCR beta chain in context. The CDR3 has 15 residues. Germline values: CDR1 SGHTA, CDR2 FQGNSA. V lost 2 bases, J lost 3 bases, and 14 bases lay in between. This table comes from immunoSEQ multiplex PCR, and its TCRdb copy is limited to in-frame clones, with some not included. The table records some 490,000 clones, around 80% of them present only once. The donors were all Caucasian adults (living in Nashville, Tennessee). The sample belongs to a study of shared clonotypes between healthy human individuals. Source material: PBMCs. This receptor was obtained from a middle-aged woman in good health. Some clones in this sample may be carry-over from other donors' samples. This chain connects TRBV7-2 to TRBJ2-7; TRBD1 is a possible D gene (6 bases). CDR3 sequence (DNA): TGTGCCAGCAGCTTACTGGCAGGGGCCAACTACGAGCAGTACTTC. This sequence encodes CASSLLAGANYEQYF.